The clone carrying this T cell receptor (beta chain) was seen once. Method: immunoSEQ multiplex PCR; TCRdb's copy keeps in-frame clones and lacks some. The sample consists of about 240,000 clones, about 85% of them appearing once. This entry comes from a study of blood T cell repertoires in COVID-19. This clonotype was sampled from a man aged 60 to 69 who had recovered from COVID-19. The sequencing input was peripheral blood.

The CDR3 DNA is TGTGCCATCAGTGATCTCACCGGGGAGCTGTTTTTT. As protein: CAISDLTGELFF. This chain joins TRBV10-3 and TRBJ2-2, with D hard to call. V lost 3 bases and J 4 bases, leaving 3 bases between the germline ends. The CDR3 contains 12 residues. Germline V gene sequence: CDR1 ENHRY, CDR2 SYGVKD.